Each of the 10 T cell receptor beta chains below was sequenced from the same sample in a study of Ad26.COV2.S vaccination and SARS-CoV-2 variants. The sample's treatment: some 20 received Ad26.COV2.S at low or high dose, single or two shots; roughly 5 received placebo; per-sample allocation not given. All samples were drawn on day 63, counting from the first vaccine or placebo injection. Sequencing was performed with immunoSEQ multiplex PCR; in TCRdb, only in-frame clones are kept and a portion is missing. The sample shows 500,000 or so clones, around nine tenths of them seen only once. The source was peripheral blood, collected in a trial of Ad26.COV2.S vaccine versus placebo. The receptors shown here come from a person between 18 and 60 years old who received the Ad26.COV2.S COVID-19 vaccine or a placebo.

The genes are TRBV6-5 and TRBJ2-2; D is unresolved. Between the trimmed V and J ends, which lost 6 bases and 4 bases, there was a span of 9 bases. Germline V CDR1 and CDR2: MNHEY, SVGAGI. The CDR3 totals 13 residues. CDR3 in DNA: TGTGCCAGCAGGAGGCAGCTCACCGGGGAGCTGTTTTTT. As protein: CASRRQLTGELFF.

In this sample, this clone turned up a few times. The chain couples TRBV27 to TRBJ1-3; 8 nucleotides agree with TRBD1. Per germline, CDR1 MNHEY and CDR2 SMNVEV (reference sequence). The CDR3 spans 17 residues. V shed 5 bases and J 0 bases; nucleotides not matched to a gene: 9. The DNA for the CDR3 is TGTGCCAGCAGTCCACGGACAGGGAAGATCTCTGGAAACACCATATATTTT. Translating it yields CASSPRTGKISGNTIYF.

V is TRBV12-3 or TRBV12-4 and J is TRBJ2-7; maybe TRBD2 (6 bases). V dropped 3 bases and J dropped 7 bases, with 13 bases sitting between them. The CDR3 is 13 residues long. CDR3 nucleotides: TGTGCCAGCAGTTTTGGAGGAGGGGAAGAGCAGTACTTC. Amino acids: CASSFGGGEEQYF.

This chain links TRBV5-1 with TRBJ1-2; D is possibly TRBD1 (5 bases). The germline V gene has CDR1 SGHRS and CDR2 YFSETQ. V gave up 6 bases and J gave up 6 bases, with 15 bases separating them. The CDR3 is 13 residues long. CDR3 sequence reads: CASNSRDVDGYTF. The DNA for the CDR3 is TGCGCCAGCAATAGCAGGGATGTGGATGGCTACACCTTC.

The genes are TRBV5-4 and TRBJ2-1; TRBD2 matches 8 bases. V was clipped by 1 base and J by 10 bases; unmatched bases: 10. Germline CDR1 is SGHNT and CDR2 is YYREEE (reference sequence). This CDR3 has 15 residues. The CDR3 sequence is CASSLSYGRAYEQFF. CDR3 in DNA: TGTGCCAGCAGCTTGAGTTACGGGAGGGCCTACGAGCAGTTCTTC.

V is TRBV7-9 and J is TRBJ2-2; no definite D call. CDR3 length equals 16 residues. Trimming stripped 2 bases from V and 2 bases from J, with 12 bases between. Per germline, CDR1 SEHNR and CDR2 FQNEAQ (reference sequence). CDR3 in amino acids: CASSLLLGPNTGELFF. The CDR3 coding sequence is TGTGCCAGCAGCTTACTTTTGGGCCCAAACACCGGGGAGCTGTTTTTT.

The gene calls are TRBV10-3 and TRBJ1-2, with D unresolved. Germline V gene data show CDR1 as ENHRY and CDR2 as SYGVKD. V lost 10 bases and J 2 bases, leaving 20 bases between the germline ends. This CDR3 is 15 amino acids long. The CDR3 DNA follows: TGTGCCACGACCCTCAAACAGCGATCGAACTATGGCTACACCTTC. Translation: CATTLKQRSNYGYTF.

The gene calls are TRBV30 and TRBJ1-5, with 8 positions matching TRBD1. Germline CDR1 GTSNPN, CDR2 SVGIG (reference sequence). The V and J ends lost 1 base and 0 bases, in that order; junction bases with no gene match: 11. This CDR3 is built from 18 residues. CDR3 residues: CAWSGRDRRGYSNQPQHF. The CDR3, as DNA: TGTGCCTGGAGTGGCCGGGACAGGAGGGGTTATAGCAATCAGCCCCAGCATTTT.

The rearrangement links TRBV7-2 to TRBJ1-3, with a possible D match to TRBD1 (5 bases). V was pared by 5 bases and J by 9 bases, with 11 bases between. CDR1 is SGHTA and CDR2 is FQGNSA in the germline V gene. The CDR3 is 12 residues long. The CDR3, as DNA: TGTGCCAGCAGCGCAGGGAGGGGCACCATATATTTT. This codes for CASSAGRGTIYF.

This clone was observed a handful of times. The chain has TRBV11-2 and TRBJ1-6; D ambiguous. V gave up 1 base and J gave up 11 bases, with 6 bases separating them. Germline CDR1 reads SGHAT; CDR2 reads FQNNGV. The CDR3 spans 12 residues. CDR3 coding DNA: TGTGCCAGCAGCTTAGTATCCGCACCCCTCCACTTT. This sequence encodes CASSLVSAPLHF.